This is a list of T cell receptor beta chains from one sample in a study of cytomegalovirus exposure and HLA in healthy donors. This table comes from immunoSEQ multiplex PCR, and its TCRdb copy is limited to in-frame clones, with some not included. The table records some 150,000 clones, approximately 85% of them present only once. The source material was PBMCs. Receptors originate from a woman aged 18-35 years in good health and CMV-seronegative. Both conserved end residues are part of each CDR3. The D gene is left open where the match is weak. Some rows have no size entry. The others give once, few or many, or a class for an expanded clone.

>TRBJ1-4|TRBV7-2|.|TRBD1
TGTGCCAGCAGCCCCCTGACAGGGTTAAATGAAAAACTGTTTTTT
CASSPLTGLNEKLFF
>TRBJ2-1|TRBV7-9|once|TRBD2
TGTGCCAGCAGCTTAGTGGGGGGAGGGCCAAGCTCCTACAATGAGCAGTTCTTC
CASSLVGGGPSSYNEQFF
>TRBJ2-1|TRBV7-2|.|TRBD2
TGTGCCAGCAGCTACCGACAGGGACTAGCGGGGGTTGAGCAGTTCTTC
CASSYRQGLAGVEQFF
>TRBJ2-1|TRBV19|.|.
TGTGCCACAGGACAGAGCTCCTACAATGAGCAGTTCTTC
CATGQSSYNEQFF
>TRBJ2-5|TRBV7-2|.|TRBD2
TGTGCCAGCAGCTCAAGACTAGCGGGAGAGGGAGAGACCCAGTACTTC
CASSSRLAGEGETQYF
>TRBJ2-7|TRBV5-1|.|TRBD2
TGCGCCAGCAGCTCTCGAAGCGGGGCGACCTACGAGCAGTACTTC
CASSSRSGATYEQYF
>TRBJ1-2|TRBV7-2|.|.
TGTGCCAGCAGCTTACTCGCAGGGAGGGACGGCTACACCTTC
CASSLLAGRDGYTF
>TRBJ2-5|TRBV28|.|TRBD1
TGTGCCAGCAGAACTACAGGGACAGGGAAGGGCAAAGAGACCCAGTACTTC
CASRTTGTGKGKETQYF
>TRBJ2-7|TRBV9|.|TRBD2
TGTGCCAGCAGCGTAGGTCTTCGGGAGGGGAACGAGCAGTACTTC
CASSVGLREGNEQYF
>TRBJ1-1|TRBV18|.|TRBD1
TGTGCCAGCTCACCGGGACAGGTGAACACTGAAGCTTTCTTT
CASSPGQVNTEAFF
>TRBJ2-5|TRBV6-5|.|TRBD2
TGTGCCAGCATGGGGGGGGAGTTAGAGACCCAGTACTTC
CASMGGELETQYF
>TRBJ2-5|TRBV9|few|TRBD2
TGTGCCAGCAGCGTAGGGCTAGCGGGGGGGCAATCGGAGACCCAGTACTTC
CASSVGLAGGQSETQYF
>TRBJ2-7|TRBV4-3|.|.
TGCGCCAGCAGCCAAGATCTGAGTACCTATTCACCTTACGAGCAGTACTTC
CASSQDLSTYSPYEQYF
>TRBJ1-2|TRBV6-5|.|.
TGTGCCAGCAGTTCGCCGCGGAGAAACTATGGCTACACCTTC
CASSSPRRNYGYTF